This record concerns one T cell receptor (beta chain) sequence. The CDR3 runs 15 residues. V was clipped by 3 bases and J by 8 bases; unmatched bases: 7. Germline V lookup: CDR1 KGHSH, CDR2 LQKENI. In the original workflow: Amplification with reference gene primers provided the estimates of nucleated cell counts. This table comes from immunoSEQ multiplex PCR, and its TCRdb copy is limited to in-frame clones, with some not included. The DNA gave D and trimming, while V, J and clone size come from that table. This table has hundreds of thousands of clones, more than 70% appearing once. This entry is derived from a study of blood T cell repertoires in COVID-19. On the study more broadly: T cells, B-cell-depleted T cells, or PBMCs provided the cDNA or gDNA that served as material.

The TCR comes from a woman between 45 and 60 years old with acute or convalescent COVID-19. The chain uses TRBV18 and TRBJ1-6; TRBD1 matches at 7 bases. The sequenced sample was peripheral blood. CDR3 amino acids: CASSPKTGQDSPLHF. The CDR3 DNA sequence: TGTGCCAGCTCACCGAAGACAGGGCAGGATTCACCCCTCCACTTT.